This T cell receptor (beta chain) was identified during a study of T cells after yellow fever vaccination. Looking at the study overall: Those fractions that held only low numbers of cells were prepared using the SMART-Seq v4 Ultra Low Input RNA kit.

In regard to this clonotype: What it binds is unknown.

The V end was cut by 5 bases, the J end by 3 bases, with 9 bases between. The CDR3 has 13 residues. Germline V gene data show CDR1 as LGHDT and CDR2 as YNNKEL (reference sequence). One entry per CDR3 protein, called by TCRdb with MiXCR from the 5' RACE reads. The top ten hold around 17% of the sample, which has 400,000 to 650,000 distinct CDR3 sequences, less than 25% seen once. Study-wide findings and caveats: Sorted repertoires could include abundant contaminating clonotypes from bulk cells.

The receptor's source is a man aged 18 to 35 who received the YFV17D yellow fever vaccine. The sequencing here drew on PBMCs, taken approximately 22 days after the first yellow fever vaccination. The chain employs TRBV3-1 and TRBJ2-3; no definite D call. In DNA, the CDR3 is TGTGCCAGCAGCAGGGCAGCAACAGATACGCAGTATTTT. Translated: CASSRAATDTQYF.